Presented here are 27 T cell receptor beta chains from one specimen sequenced in a study of early T cells in non-severe SARS-CoV-2 infection. TCRdb used MiXCR to reprocess the 5' RACE reads, holding one entry per CDR3 protein. In the table there are some 51,000 distinct CDR3 sequences, 15% of which are singletons. Sequencing used whole blood, obtained at baseline. The receptors derive from an adult who was a healthcare worker with PCR-confirmed SARS-CoV-2 infection or an uninfected control (not recorded which).

The gene calls are TRBV4-1 and TRBJ1-5, with no clear D. Germline V lookup: CDR1 MGHRA, CDR2 YSYEKL. Between the trimmed V and J ends, which lost 0 bases and 8 bases, there was a span of 17 bases. The CDR3 is 16 amino acids. CDR3 amino acids: CASSQDPDGGIKPQHF. For the CDR3, the DNA is TGCGCCAGCAGCCAAGATCCGGACGGTGGGATTAAGCCCCAGCATTTT.

This chain uses TRBV28 with TRBJ2-7; 7 positions match TRBD1. CDR3 size: 13 residues. V lost 4 bases, J lost 5 bases, and 5 bases stayed unmatched. Germline V gene data show CDR1 as MDHEN and CDR2 as SYDVKM. The CDR3 coding sequence is TGTGCCAGCAGTTCGACAGGGTTACACGAGCAGTACTTC. This encodes CASSSTGLHEQYF.

This clonotype was picked up a small number of times. The J gene is TRBJ2-1, the V gene TRBV7-9, with D uncertain. The CDR3 consists of 12 residues. Germline values: CDR1 SEHNR, CDR2 FQNEAQ (reference sequence). Trimming pared 7 bases from V and 5 bases from J, leaving 9 bases between. CDR3 coding DNA: TGTGCCAGCATTCGGATCAACAATGAGCAGTTCTTC. The encoded protein is CASIRINNEQFF.

This clonotype was seen at least ten times. The chain joins TRBV5-1 to TRBJ1-1; 8 bases are a match to TRBD1. The CDR3 covers 16 residues. The V segment lost 0 bases and the J segment 4 bases; nucleotides outside the gene matches: 8. Per germline, CDR1 SGHRS and CDR2 YFSETQ. The CDR3 protein is CASSLAAGGGITEAFF. Written as DNA, the CDR3 is TGCGCCAGCAGCTTGGCCGCAGGGGGCGGAATCACTGAAGCTTTCTTT.

This clonotype was detected many times. The chain is built from TRBV7-8 and TRBJ1-2; D remains unclear. CDR1 SGHVS and CDR2 FQNEAQ come from the germline V gene. The CDR3 runs to 12 residues. V was trimmed by 4 bases and J by 1 base, leaving 4 bases between them. The CDR3 is CASSSDNYGYTF. DNA for the CDR3: TGTGCCAGCAGCTCAGATAACTATGGCTACACCTTC.

This clonotype was detected a few times. Here the CDR3 DNA reads TGCAGCAGTGGGAACAACGGGAACACTGAAGCTTTCTTT. Translating it yields CSSGNNGNTEAFF. V gene TRBV29-1 combines with J gene TRBJ1-1; D uncertain. V lost 8 bases to trimming and J lost 1 base, with 14 bases between them. This CDR3 spans 13 amino acids. Germline V lookup: CDR1 SQVTM, CDR2 ANQGSEA.

At least ten counts were recorded for this clonotype. This chain uses TRBV5-5 with TRBJ2-7, with D perhaps TRBD1 (6 bases). Germline V gene data show CDR1 as SGHKS and CDR2 as YYEKEE (reference sequence). The CDR3 runs to 17 residues. V shed 4 bases and J shed 0 bases, with 20 bases lying between them. CDR3: CASSRRTGQSSSYEQYF. The CDR3, as DNA: TGTGCCAGCAGCAGAAGAACAGGACAGTCAAGCTCCTACGAGCAGTACTTC.

This clonotype was counted between two and nine times. The chain is built from TRBV27 and TRBJ2-3; D is undetermined. The CDR3 loop spans 13 amino acids. Trimming cost V 4 bases and J 1 base, with 6 bases left between them. Germline V CDR1 and CDR2: MNHEY, SMNVEV (reference sequence). The CDR3 DNA follows: TGTGCCAGCAGTTATCGCGGCACAGATACGCAGTATTTT. It codes for CASSYRGTDTQYF.

This clonotype occurred a few times. The genes are TRBV7-2 and TRBJ1-4; D unresolved. The CDR3 sequence is 13 residues long. V was pared by 4 bases and J by 8 bases, with 11 bases between. The germline V gene encodes CDR1 SGHTA and CDR2 FQGNSA. In DNA form, the CDR3 reads TGTGCCAGCAGCTCATACAGCTCGGAAAAACTGTTTTTT. Its translation is CASSSYSSEKLFF. Together with reference TRBV7-2 and TRBJ1-4, the CDR3 gives the full variable domain: GAGVSQSPSNKVTEKGKDVELRCDPISGHTALYWYRQSLGQGLEFLIYFQGNSAPDKSGLPSDRFSAERTGGSVSTLTIQRTQQEDSAVYLCASSSYSSEKLFFGSGTQLSVL.

The genes are TRBV18 and TRBJ1-5; weak D call: TRBD1 (5 bases). The CDR3 contains 15 residues. Germline lookup yields CDR1 KGHSH and CDR2 LQKENI. V was shortened by 2 bases and J by 8 bases, with 16 bases between the two germline ends. The CDR3, as DNA: TGTGCCAGCTCACCAAGCCGACAGCCGAGCGAGCCCCAGCATTTT. Its translation is CASSPSRQPSEPQHF.

This clonotype showed up just a few times. This sequence joins TRBV18 and TRBJ1-2, with D possibly matching TRBD1 (5 bases). The CDR3 is 14 residues long. V was cut by 1 base and J by 7 bases, with 13 bases left in between. CDR1 and CDR2 from the germline V gene are KGHSH and LQKENI. The CDR3 DNA reads TGTGCCAGCTCACCACGGCAGGGTATTGGTGGCTACACCTTC. As protein: CASSPRQGIGGYTF.

Notes on this clonotype: One end of the junction varies from germline; a read error may be responsible. The rearrangement links TRBV10-3 to TRBJ1-4; possibly TRBD1 for D (5 bases). The CDR3 length is 14 residues. In germline, CDR1 is ENHRY, CDR2 SYGVKD. The CDR3, as DNA: TGTGCCAACAGTCAGGGAACCGCCAGGGAAAAACTGTTTTTT. Amino acids: CANSQGTAREKLFF.

The J gene is TRBJ2-3, the V gene TRBV6-1, with D possibly TRBD1 on 6 matching bases. V lost 4 bases and J lost 2, with 10 bases in between. CDR3 length: 14 amino acids. The germline V gene has CDR1 MNHNS and CDR2 SASEGT. DNA of the CDR3: TGTGCCAGCAGTGTGACAGGTCCCACAGATACGCAGTATTTT. Translating it yields CASSVTGPTDTQYF.

This clonotype was seen only a few times. The chain employs TRBV5-1 and TRBJ2-1; the match to TRBD2 covers 12 bases. V gave up 3 bases and J gave up 8 bases; unmatched junction bases: 9. The CDR3 is 16 amino acids. The V gene's germline CDR1 is SGHRS and CDR2 YFSETQ. The CDR3 spells CASSSGLAGILDEQFF. Written as DNA, the CDR3 is TGCGCCAGCAGCTCAGGACTAGCGGGAATTCTAGATGAGCAGTTCTTC. Full variable domain (missing parts from reference TRBV5-1 and TRBJ2-1): KAGVTQTPRYLIKTRGQQVTLSCSPISGHRSVSWYQQTPGQGLQFLFEYFSETQRNKGNFPGRFSGRQFSNSRSEMNVSTLELGDSALYLCASSSGLAGILDEQFFGPGTRLTVL.

This clonotype was recorded many times. The chain uses TRBV10-1 and TRBJ2-3; TRBD2 aligns across 8 bases. The trim removed 6 bases at V and 4 bases at J, leaving 6 bases unmatched. CDR1 is WNHNN and CDR2 is SYGVQD in the germline V gene (reference sequence). The CDR3 is 14 amino acids. The CDR3 coding sequence is TGCGCCAGCAGCGAGGGACTAGGAGCAGATACGCAGTATTTT. Encoded protein: CASSEGLGADTQYF.

This clonotype has a count of ten or more. The chain couples TRBV19 to TRBJ2-6, with TRBD1 matching over 8 bases. Unmatched junction bases numbered 7, after V lost 6 bases and J lost 0 bases. The CDR3 has 17 amino acids. Germline values: CDR1 LNHDA, CDR2 SQIVND (reference sequence). The CDR3 loop reads CASSSTGVPSGANVLTF. The CDR3, as DNA: TGTGCCAGTAGCTCGACAGGGGTTCCCTCTGGGGCCAACGTCCTGACTTTC.

The chain carries TRBV10-3 and TRBJ1-1; 10 bases fit TRBD1. This CDR3 contains 16 residues. CDR1 ENHRY and CDR2 SYGVKD come from the germline V gene. Losses at the gene ends were 11 bases for V and 3 bases for J; bases not matched to a gene: 15. The CDR3 bases are TGTGCCGTCTATGGGGGGACAGGGGCGATGGACACTGAAGCTTTCTTT. Translating gives CAVYGGTGAMDTEAFF.

The CDR3 region has the DNA TGTGCCAGCAGCCACGATGGACGTACTGAAGCTTTCTTT. Translating it yields CASSHDGRTEAFF. The rearrangement links TRBV4-2 to TRBJ1-1; D unresolved. V lost 3 bases to trimming and J lost 5 bases, with 10 bases between them. Per the germline V gene, CDR1 is LGHNA and CDR2 is YNFKEQ. The CDR3 spans 13 residues.

This clonotype was seen more than once but under ten times. V usage is TRBV2 and J usage is TRBJ2-1; unclear D gene. V lost 5 bases to trimming and J lost 7 bases, with 9 bases between them. The CDR3 is made up of 12 amino acids. The germline V gene has CDR1 SNHLY and CDR2 FYNNEI. CDR3 amino acids: CASSPKMNEQFF. The CDR3 DNA reads as TGTGCCAGCAGTCCCAAAATGAATGAGCAGTTCTTC.

This clonotype was observed a few times. This rearrangement joins TRBV19 to TRBJ2-1; no clear D gene. V was trimmed by 1 base and J by 0 bases, leaving 4 bases between them. The CDR3 is 14 residues long. The germline V gene has CDR1 LNHDA and CDR2 SQIVND (reference sequence). The CDR3 sequence is CASSIVGSYNEQFF. The CDR3 bases are TGTGCCAGTAGTATAGTAGGCTCCTACAATGAGCAGTTCTTC.

V and J are TRBV6-1 and TRBJ1-1, with D possibly matching TRBD1 (6 bases). With 1 base removed from V and 4 bases from J, the gap between germline ends came to 7 bases. The germline gives CDR1 MNHNS, CDR2 SASEGT. The CDR3 length is 13 residues. The CDR3 nucleotides read TGTGCCAGCAGTGAAGGGACAGTCACTGAAGCTTTCTTT. It specifies CASSEGTVTEAFF.

The chain is built from TRBV10-1 and TRBJ1-3; D unclear. Per the germline V gene, CDR1 is WNHNN and CDR2 is SYGVQD (reference sequence). The V and J ends lost 0 bases and 3 bases respectively, with 6 bases between them. CDR3 size: 14 residues. Here the CDR3 DNA reads TGCGCCAGCAGTGAGTCTTCGGTTGGAAACACCATATATTTT. This codes for CASSESSVGNTIYF.

This clonotype was observed many times. The chain carries TRBV7-9 and TRBJ2-7; D call uncertain. CDR1 and CDR2 from the germline V gene are SEHNR and FQNEAQ (reference sequence). V shed 6 bases and J shed 5 bases, with 17 bases lying between them. The CDR3 covers 14 residues. CDR3 protein: CASSILGLSNEQYF. CDR3 nucleotides: TGTGCCAGCAGTATCTTGGGGTTAAGTAACGAGCAGTACTTC.

To note about this clonotype: This may be a read error: a much more frequent sequence differs by one nucleotide. V and J are TRBV30 and TRBJ2-7, with 7 positions matching TRBD1. The trim removed 8 bases at V and 2 bases at J, leaving 15 bases unmatched. The CDR3 runs to 15 residues. Germline loops: CDR1 GTSNPN, CDR2 SVGIG (reference sequence). DNA for the CDR3: TGTGCCGGAGACAGGGAACCCAAAACAACCTACGAGCAGTACTTC. Translation gives CAGDREPKTTYEQYF.

This clonotype was counted a few times. The CDR3 spells CASSSRNRNLGGAGYTF. The CDR3 DNA reads as TGTGCCAGCAGCTCCCGAAACAGGAATCTAGGAGGGGCTGGCTACACCTTC. The chain is built from TRBV7-2 and TRBJ1-2; possible D gene TRBD1, 5 bases. CDR3 size: 17 residues. The ends were cut back, 4 bases at V and 7 bases at J, with 25 bases in the middle. Looked up from germline, CDR1 is SGHTA and CDR2 is FQGNSA.

At least ten counts were recorded for this clonotype. This sequence joins TRBV11-2 and TRBJ1-1, with no clear D. Germline CDR1 reads SGHAT; CDR2 reads FQNNGV. Between the trimmed V and J ends, which lost 4 bases and 4 bases, there was a span of 13 bases. CDR3 length: 14 residues. In DNA, the CDR3 is TGTGCCAGCAGCTCATTTAGAGGGCGCACTGAAGCTTTCTTT. Its protein is CASSSFRGRTEAFF. Based on the CDR3 plus reference TRBV11-2 and TRBJ1-1, the full variable domain is EAGVAQSPRYKIIEKRQSVAFWCNPISGHATLYWYQQILGQGPKLLIQFQNNGVVDDSQLPKDRFSAERLKGVDSTLKIQPAKLEDSAVYLCASSSFRGRTEAFFGQGTRLTVV.

This clonotype was observed many times. This chain uses TRBV7-9 with TRBJ1-2; D is ambiguous. V was shortened by 3 bases and J by 5 bases, with 10 bases between the two germline ends. The CDR3 loop spans 13 amino acids. Germline V lookup: CDR1 SEHNR, CDR2 FQNEAQ (reference sequence). The DNA for the CDR3 is TGTGCCAGCAGCTTGATTTCCGATTATGGCTACACCTTC. Its translation is CASSLISDYGYTF.